These 26 T cell receptor beta chains were all obtained from the same sample, sequenced in a study of blood T cell repertoires in COVID-19. The method was immunoSEQ multiplex PCR; TCRdb's version includes in-frame clones alone and lacks a portion of them. The data hold about 180,000 clones, with less than 90% observed a single time. The material sequenced was peripheral blood. Source of these receptors: a man between 65 and 79 years old with active or convalescent COVID-19.

The rearrangement links TRBV4-3 to TRBJ2-7; weak D call: TRBD2 (5 bases). V gave up 4 bases and J gave up 2 bases, with 15 bases separating them. The germline CDR1 and CDR2 sequences are LGHNA and YSLEER. The CDR3 loop spans 15 amino acids. This chain's CDR3 is CASSRGGSGAYEQYF. CDR3 in DNA: TGCGCCAGCAGCCGCGGCGGCAGCGGAGCCTACGAGCAGTACTTC.

A few counts support this clone. The chain combines TRBV7-9 with TRBJ2-1, with D perhaps TRBD2 (5 bases). V lost 5 bases and J lost 3, with 5 bases in between. This CDR3 is built from 12 residues. Per germline, CDR1 SEHNR and CDR2 FQNEAQ (reference sequence). The CDR3 loop is CASSRDYNEQFF. As DNA, the CDR3 is TGTGCCAGCAGCCGGGACTACAATGAGCAGTTCTTC.

The V gene is TRBV29-1, the J gene TRBJ2-1; no firm D call. This CDR3 contains 12 residues. Trimming left V 0 bases short and J 8 bases short, with 8 bases between. CDR1 is SQVTM and CDR2 is ANQGSEA in the germline V gene. This CDR3 reads CSVEDFGDEQFF. The CDR3 region has the DNA TGCAGCGTTGAAGATTTCGGAGATGAGCAGTTCTTC.

CDR3 nucleotides: TGTGCCAGCAGCTTTATAGTCCCTCAGGTCGAGAATGAGCAGTTCTTC. Residues: CASSFIVPQVENEQFF. The rearrangement links TRBV12-1 to TRBJ2-1; the table assigns TRBD1, which was not confirmed against the DNA. TRBV12-1 is termed a pseudogene. The CDR3 has 16 residues.

The chain has TRBV19 and TRBJ2-5; 9 bases fit TRBD1. Germline CDR1 is LNHDA and CDR2 is SQIVND (reference sequence). The CDR3 length is 16 residues. Unmatched junction bases numbered 7, after V lost 4 bases and J lost 1 base. The CDR3 region has the DNA TGTGCCAGTAGTAAACGTCTGACAGGGGGCCAAGAGACCCAGTACTTC. This gives the protein CASSKRLTGGQETQYF.

The V and J genes are TRBV5-1 and TRBJ2-7; 9 nucleotides agree with TRBD2. Germline values: CDR1 SGHRS, CDR2 YFSETQ. The CDR3 is made up of 18 amino acids. The V gene end was trimmed by 0 bases and the J gene end by 0 bases; junction bases not matched to a gene: 10. The CDR3 DNA reads TGCGCCAGCAGCTTGGCAGCGGGGGGCCGCACGAGCTCCTACGAGCAGTACTTC. Its protein product is CASSLAAGGRTSSYEQYF. Looking up the rest from reference TRBV5-1 and TRBJ2-7 gives the full variable domain: KAGVTQTPRYLIKTRGQQVTLSCSPISGHRSVSWYQQTPGQGLQFLFEYFSETQRNKGNFPGRFSGRQFSNSRSEMNVSTLELGDSALYLCASSLAAGGRTSSYEQYFGPGTRLTVT.

V and J are TRBV7-9 and TRBJ1-1, with a weak D call TRBD1 (5 bases). The CDR3 covers 16 residues. The V end lost 7 bases, the J end lost 4 bases, and 22 bases lay between the germline ends. Germline values: CDR1 SEHNR, CDR2 FQNEAQ (reference sequence). CDR3 in DNA: TGTGCCAGCAACCCATGGGGTGGGGCGCTTCCCACTGAAGCTTTCTTT. Its translation: CASNPWGGALPTEAFF.

A remark on this clone: The junction and the germline gene differ at one end; a read error may be behind it. The CDR3, as DNA: TGTGCCAGCTCACCACCGGGACAGGAGCCACCCTACTTC. Protein sequence: CASSPPGQEPPYF. The gene calls are TRBV18 and TRBJ1-2, with 8 bases that match TRBD1. CDR1 KGHSH and CDR2 LQKENI come from the germline V gene. The CDR3 is 13 residues long.

The rearrangement uses TRBV28 and TRBJ1-6; no definite D call. V was clipped by 2 bases and J by 7 bases, with 9 bases between them. The CDR3 spans 14 residues. From germline, CDR1 is MDHEN and CDR2 SYDVKM. The CDR3: CASSLGYRNSPLHF. The CDR3 coding sequence is TGTGCCAGCAGTTTAGGGTACAGAAATTCACCCCTCCACTTT.

The J gene is TRBJ2-2, the V gene TRBV18; the D gene is possibly TRBD1 (7 bases). CDR1 and CDR2 (germline): KGHSH, LQKENI. The germline V and J ends were trimmed by 4 bases and 6 bases, with 18 bases remaining between them. The CDR3 loop spans 16 amino acids. The CDR3 reads CASSRYSGGNAGELFF. The CDR3 DNA reads as TGTGCCAGCTCACGCTACTCAGGGGGGAATGCCGGGGAGCTGTTTTTT.

This CDR3 is CASSYRAGEYEQYF. Written as DNA, the CDR3 is TGTGCCAGCAGTTACAGGGCAGGGGAGTACGAGCAGTACTTC. The chain combines TRBV6-5 with TRBJ2-7; D is perhaps TRBD1 (6 bases). V was cut by 2 bases and J by 4 bases, with 12 bases left in between. Germline values: CDR1 MNHEY, CDR2 SVGAGI. The CDR3 sequence is 14 residues long.

This clone has just a few counts. This sequence joins TRBV6-5 and TRBJ1-2, with TRBD1 matching 9 bases. CDR1 and CDR2 (germline): MNHEY, SVGAGI. V shed 2 bases and J 7 bases; nucleotides not matched to a gene: 5. There are 14 residues in the CDR3. This CDR3 is CASSYGDRVGGYTF. The CDR3 nucleotides are TGTGCCAGCAGTTACGGGGACAGGGTCGGTGGCTACACCTTC.

The V gene is TRBV7-3, the J gene TRBJ2-3, with D possibly matching TRBD2 (7 bases). Per germline, CDR1 SGHTA and CDR2 FQGTGA. The CDR3 runs 12 residues. Trimming shortened V by 4 bases and J by 10 bases, and 12 bases separated the two germline ends. In DNA form, the CDR3 reads TGTGCCAGCAGCTCGAAGGGGGGGTCGCAGTATTTT. Its protein product is CASSSKGGSQYF. The variable domain in full, completed from reference TRBV7-3 and TRBJ2-3, reads GAGVSQTPSNKVTEKGKYVELRCDPISGHTALYWYRQSLGQGPEFLIYFQGTGAADDSGLPNDRFFAVRPEGSVSTLKIQRTERGDSAVYLCASSSKGGSQYFGPGTRLTVL.

There are a few counts of this clone. The J gene is TRBJ2-7, the V gene TRBV19, with TRBD1 as a possible D gene (6 bases). Deletions cut 3 bases from V and 3 bases from J, with 18 bases between. The CDR3 sequence is 16 residues long. Germline V gene sequence: CDR1 LNHDA, CDR2 SQIVND (reference sequence). The CDR3 sequence is CASSMNPGTLFYEQYF. CDR3 sequence (DNA): TGTGCCAGTAGTATGAATCCTGGGACATTGTTCTACGAGCAGTACTTC.

This clone was picked up a small number of times. This rearrangement joins TRBV19 to TRBJ1-2; possibly TRBD1 for D (5 bases). CDR3 length: 16 amino acids. V lost 4 bases, J lost 1 base, and 16 bases lay in between. Per the germline V gene, CDR1 is LNHDA and CDR2 is SQIVND (reference sequence). The CDR3 coding sequence is TGTGCCAGTAGTACCCTTTCCACGACAGTTAACTATGGCTACACCTTC. Its translation: CASSTLSTTVNYGYTF.

This rearrangement joins TRBV30 to TRBJ1-2; D not certain. The germline CDR1 and CDR2 sequences are GTSNPN and SVGIG (reference sequence). This CDR3 contains 12 residues. Trimming left V 8 bases short and J 0 bases short, with 10 bases between. Here the CDR3 reads CATRVANYGYTF. CDR3 DNA: TGTGCCACCCGTGTAGCTAACTATGGCTACACCTTC.

V gene TRBV19 combines with J gene TRBJ1-1; tentatively, D is TRBD1 (6 bases). V lost 10 bases and J lost 5, with 17 bases in between. CDR3 length: 13 residues. The germline V gene encodes CDR1 LNHDA and CDR2 SQIVND (reference sequence). The CDR3 nucleotides are TGTGCCACTAACAGGGTCGGGGGGACTGAAGCTTTCTTT. Its protein product is CATNRVGGTEAFF.

On this clone: Other DNA sequences from this sample encode an identical CDR3 as well. The chain joins TRBV19 to TRBJ1-2, with D possibly TRBD1 on 5 matching bases. The germline V gene encodes CDR1 LNHDA and CDR2 SQIVND (reference sequence). The ends were cut back, 5 bases at V and 1 base at J, with 8 bases in the middle. This CDR3 is built from 13 residues. The CDR3 DNA sequence: TGTGCCAGTAGTGGGGGGTTTAACTATGGCTACACCTTC. It is translated as CASSGGFNYGYTF.

V usage is TRBV2 and J usage is TRBJ2-7; the D gene is possibly TRBD1 (5 bases). V lost 5 bases, J lost 2 bases, and 13 bases lay in between. The CDR3 spans 14 residues. CDR1 and CDR2 (germline): SNHLY, FYNNEI. CDR3 in amino acids: CASSKTLTAYEQYF. Here the CDR3 DNA reads TGTGCCAGCAGTAAAACCCTGACAGCCTACGAGCAGTACTTC.

The chain uses TRBV3-1 (or the pseudogene TRBV3-2) and TRBJ2-1; 10 nucleotides agree with TRBD2. The CDR3 is 18 residues long. CDR1 and CDR2 (germline): LGHDT, YNNKEL (reference sequence). V lost 3 bases, J lost 5 bases, and 13 bases stayed unmatched. CDR3 coding DNA: TGTGCCAGCAGCCACATTTTGCTAGCGGGAGTTCGGGACAATGAGCAGTTCTTC. It yields the protein CASSHILLAGVRDNEQFF.

The chain combines TRBV4-3 with TRBJ2-5, with 8 bases that match TRBD2. The V gene's germline CDR1 is LGHNA and CDR2 YSLEER. CDR3 size: 18 residues. The trim removed 1 base at V and 4 bases at J, leaving 14 bases unmatched. The CDR3 DNA is TGCGCCAGCAGCCAAGGATGGGGGGGAGCGGGGGCTGGAGAGACCCAGTACTTC. As protein: CASSQGWGGAGAGETQYF.

The chain links TRBV7-9 to TRBJ1-6, with D unresolved. CDR1 is SEHNR, CDR2 FQNEAQ, per germline (reference sequence). Trimming stripped 5 bases from V and 5 bases from J, with 10 bases between. This CDR3 is built from 14 residues. The CDR3 loop reads CASSNGVDNSPLHF. The CDR3 region has the DNA TGTGCCAGCAGCAACGGAGTGGATAATTCACCCCTCCACTTT.

This chain connects TRBV7-8 to TRBJ1-2; possibly TRBD1 for D (5 bases). The CDR3 spans 13 residues. CDR1 and CDR2 from the germline V gene are SGHVS and FQNEAQ. Trimming removed 1 base from V and 5 bases from J, with 8 bases in between. The CDR3 loop is CASSLGGTYGYTF. The CDR3, as DNA: TGTGCCAGCAGCTTAGGAGGGACTTATGGCTACACCTTC.

This clone was observed a handful of times. The genes are TRBV28 and TRBJ1-5; D unresolved. The V end was cut by 5 bases, the J end by 0 bases, with 5 bases between. Germline assignment: CDR1 MDHEN and CDR2 SYDVKM. The CDR3 loop spans 13 amino acids. The CDR3 loop is CASSPYSNQPQHF. In DNA, the CDR3 is TGTGCCAGCAGTCCTTATAGCAATCAGCCCCAGCATTTT.

This chain connects TRBV30 to TRBJ2-2; D may be TRBD1 (6 bases). The CDR3 totals 14 residues. Germline V gene sequence: CDR1 GTSNPN, CDR2 SVGIG (reference sequence). Trimming shortened V by 6 bases and J by 0 bases, and 11 bases separated the two germline ends. The CDR3 nucleotides are TGTGCCTGCCCCGGGACACCGAACACCGGGGAGCTGTTTTTT. This encodes CACPGTPNTGELFF.

This clone was observed a single time. The chain has TRBV4-1 and TRBJ1-5, with D maybe TRBD1 (5 bases). V was trimmed by 4 bases and J by 12 bases, leaving 28 bases between them. The CDR3 spans 17 residues. CDR1 is MGHRA, CDR2 YSYEKL, per germline. The CDR3 nucleotides are TGCGCCAGCAGCCTCTCGGGGACTCTGGGGGAGCCATCAATCCAGCATTTT. It yields the protein CASSLSGTLGEPSIQHF.